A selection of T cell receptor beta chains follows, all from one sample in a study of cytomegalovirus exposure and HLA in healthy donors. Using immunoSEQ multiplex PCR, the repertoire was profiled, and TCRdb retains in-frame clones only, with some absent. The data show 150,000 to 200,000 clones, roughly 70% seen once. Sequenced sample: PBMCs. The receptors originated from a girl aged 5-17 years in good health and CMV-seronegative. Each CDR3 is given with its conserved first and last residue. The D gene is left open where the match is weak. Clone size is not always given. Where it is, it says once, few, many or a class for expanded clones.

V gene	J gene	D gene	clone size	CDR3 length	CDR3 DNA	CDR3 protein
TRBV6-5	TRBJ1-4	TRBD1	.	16	TGTGCCAGCAGTTACTCCTCAGGACAGGGAGATGAAAAACTGTTTTTT	CASSYSSGQGDEKLFF
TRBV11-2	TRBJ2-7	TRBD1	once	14	TGTGCCAGCAGCTTGGGGACAGGGTGGTACGAGCAGTACTTC	CASSLGTGWYEQYF
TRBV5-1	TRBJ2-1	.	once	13	TGCGCCAGCAGCCTGGACAGTTACAATGAGCAGTTCTTC	CASSLDSYNEQFF
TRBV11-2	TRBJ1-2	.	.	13	TGTGCCAGCAGCTTAGTAGGGAGGGATGGCTACACCTTC	CASSLVGRDGYTF
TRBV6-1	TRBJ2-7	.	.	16	TGTGCCAGCAGTGAATGGGGAGGAAACACACCTTACGAGCAGTACTTC	CASSEWGGNTPYEQYF
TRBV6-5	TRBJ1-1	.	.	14	TGTGCCAGCAGGGTCACAGGGCTGAACACTGAAGCTTTCTTT	CASRVTGLNTEAFF
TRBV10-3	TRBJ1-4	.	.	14	TGTGCCTCTCGAGCGGGGGCAACTAATGAAAAACTGTTTTTT	CASRAGATNEKLFF
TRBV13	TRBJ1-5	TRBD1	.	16	TGTGCCAGCAGCTCTACGAAGGGACAGGGATATCAGCCCCAGCATTTT	CASSSTKGQGYQPQHF
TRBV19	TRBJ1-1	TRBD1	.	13	TGTGCCAGTAGTTCCAGGGGGCTGACTGAAGCTTTCTTT	CASSSRGLTEAFF
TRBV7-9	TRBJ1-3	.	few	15	TGTGCCAGCAGCTCGGGACTGATGATCGGAAACACCATATATTTT	CASSSGLMIGNTIYF
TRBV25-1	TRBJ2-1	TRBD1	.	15	TGTGCCAGCAGTGACACCGGGACAGGGGACAATGAGCAGTTCTTC	CASSDTGTGDNEQFF
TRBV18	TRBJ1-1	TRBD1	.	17	TGTGCCAGCTCACCACCGACTGTAGGGACAGGTAATACTGAAGCTTTCTTT	CASSPPTVGTGNTEAFF
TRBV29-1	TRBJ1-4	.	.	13	TGCAGCGTTGAGCCGGAGAGTGATGAAAAACTGTTTTTT	CSVEPESDEKLFF
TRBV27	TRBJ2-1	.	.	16	TGTGCCAGCAGGGTCTTAGGGGGATCTCATAACAATGAGCAGTTCTTC	CASRVLGGSHNNEQFF
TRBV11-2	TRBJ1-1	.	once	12	TGTGCCAGCAGCCGGGGGGGCACTGAAGCTTTCTTT	CASSRGGTEAFF
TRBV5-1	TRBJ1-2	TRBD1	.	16	TGCGCCAGCAGCTTGTCCCGGGACAGGGCGAACTATGGCTACACCTTC	CASSLSRDRANYGYTF
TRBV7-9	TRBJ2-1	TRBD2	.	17	TGTGCCAGCAGCTTATTATCCCCGGGACTAGCCCTAGATGAGCAGTTCTTC	CASSLLSPGLALDEQFF
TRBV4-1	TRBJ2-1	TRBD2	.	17	TGCGCCAGCAGCCAAGTTGAATTAGCGGGGGTCGTCAATGAGCAGTTCTTC	CASSQVELAGVVNEQFF
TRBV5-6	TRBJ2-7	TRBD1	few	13	TGTGCCATCTCGGGACAGGGGTCCCACGAGCAGTACTTC	CAISGQGSHEQYF
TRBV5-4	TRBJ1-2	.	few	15	TGTGCCAGCAGACCGCAAGGGGGAAGAAACTATGGCTACACCTTC	CASRPQGGRNYGYTF
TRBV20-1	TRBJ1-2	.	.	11	TGCAGTGCTAGTTCAGGGCTTGGCTACACCTTC	CSASSGLGYTF
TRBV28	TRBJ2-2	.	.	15	TGTGCCAGCAAAAATCAGGGTCCCCTGGCCGCGGAGCTGTTTTTT	CASKNQGPLAAELFF
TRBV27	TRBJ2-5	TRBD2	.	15	TGTGCCAGCAGGAGACTAGCGGGGGGGGAAGAGACCCAGTACTTC	CASRRLAGGEETQYF
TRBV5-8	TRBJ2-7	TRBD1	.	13	TGTGCCAGCAGCTCGGGACAGACCTACGAGCAGTACTTC	CASSSGQTYEQYF
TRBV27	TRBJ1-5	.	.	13	TGTGCCAGCAGTTTATCTAGCAATCAGTCCCAGCATTTT	CASSLSSNQSQHF
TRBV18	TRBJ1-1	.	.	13	TGTGCCAGCTCACCAAAAAACCCCGAGAAAACTTTCTTT	CASSPKNPEKTFF
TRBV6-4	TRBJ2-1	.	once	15	TGTGCCAGCAGAGTCCGGGACACCCAGGGCAATGAGCAGTTCTTC	CASRVRDTQGNEQFF
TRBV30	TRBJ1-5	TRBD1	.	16	TGTGCCTGGGATCCGGGACAGGGACTTAGCAATCAGCCCCAGCATTTT	CAWDPGQGLSNQPQHF
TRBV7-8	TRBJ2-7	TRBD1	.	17	TGTGCCAGCAGCTTAGCGCTACAGGGGGCATCCTCCTACGAGCAGTACTTC	CASSLALQGASSYEQYF
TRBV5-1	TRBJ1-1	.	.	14	TGCGCCAGCAGCTTGGGTCCCATGAACACTGAAGCTTTCTTT	CASSLGPMNTEAFF
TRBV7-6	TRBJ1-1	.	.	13	TGTGCCAGCAGCTTAGCGCAGGACACTGAAGCTTTCTTT	CASSLAQDTEAFF
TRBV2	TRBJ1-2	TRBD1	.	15	TGTGCCAGCAGTGAACTGGGACAGGCTAACTATGGCTACACCTTC	CASSELGQANYGYTF
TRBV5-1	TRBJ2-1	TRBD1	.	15	TGCGCCAGCAGCTTGGTGGGACAGAACAACAATGAGCAGTTCTTC	CASSLVGQNNNEQFF
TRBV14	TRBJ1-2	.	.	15	TGTGCCAGCAGCCAAACCCGGGGGATAGGTGGTGGCTACACCTTC	CASSQTRGIGGGYTF
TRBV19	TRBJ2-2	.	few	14	TGTGCCAGTAGTATAGCAGGGATCACCGGGGAGCTGTTTTTT	CASSIAGITGELFF
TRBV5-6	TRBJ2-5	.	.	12	TGTGCCAGCAGCAACAGAGGGGAGACCCAGTACTTC	CASSNRGETQYF
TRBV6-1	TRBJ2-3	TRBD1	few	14	TGTGCCACGGACAGGGGTCGACGTAGAGATACGCAGTATTTT	CATDRGRRRDTQYF